The 11 T cell receptor beta chains listed next were all sequenced from one sample in a study of blood T cell repertoires in COVID-19. The method was immunoSEQ multiplex PCR; TCRdb's version includes in-frame clones alone and lacks a portion of them. Of under 75,000 clones detected, 80% to 90% appear once; the ten largest clones hold roughly 2.8%. The sample taken for sequencing was peripheral blood. The receptors come from a man between 45 and 60 years old with acute or convalescent COVID-19.

The chain combines TRBV7-9 with TRBJ1-2, with TRBD1 identical over 8 bases. Trimming cost V 6 bases and J 5 bases; bases outside gene matches: 11. The CDR3 consists of 15 residues. The germline CDR1 and CDR2 sequences are SEHNR and FQNEAQ (reference sequence). The CDR3 DNA is TGTGCCAGCAGTAAAGGACAGGGCCAACCTTATGGCTACACCTTC. It codes for CASSKGQGQPYGYTF. The full variable domain, with the rest looked up from reference TRBV7-9 and TRBJ1-2, is DTGVSQNPRHKITKRGQNVTFRCDPISEHNRLYWYRQTLGQGPEFLTYFQNEAQLEKSRLLSDRFSAERPKGSFSTLEIQRTEQGDSAMYLCASSKGQGQPYGYTFGSGTRLTVV.

The chain carries TRBV15 and TRBJ1-2; 7 bases align to TRBD1. The V and J ends lost 0 bases and 6 bases, in that order; junction bases with no gene match: 7. Germline values: CDR1 LNHNV, CDR2 YYDKDF (reference sequence). CDR3 length equals 15 residues. The CDR3 spells CATSRDDTGDHGYTF. CDR3 nucleotide sequence: TGTGCCACCAGCAGAGATGACACAGGGGATCATGGCTACACCTTC.

As to this clone: Germline and junction disagree at one end, which may indicate a read error. The rearrangement links TRBV4-3 to TRBJ2-1, with 9 positions matching TRBD2. The germline V gene has CDR1 LGHNA and CDR2 YSLEER. This CDR3 is 17 amino acids long. The DNA of the CDR3 is TGCACCAGCAGCCAAGATTTGGGAAGCGGGAGGCACAATGAGCAGTTCTTC. Its translation: CTSSQDLGSGRHNEQFF.

This chain links TRBV7-2 with TRBJ2-7; TRBD1 agrees at 9 bases. The germline gives CDR1 SGHTA, CDR2 FQGNSA. The junction had 2 bases not matched to a gene; V was cut back by 1 base and J by 1 base. The CDR3 has 15 amino acids. For the CDR3, the DNA is TGTGCCAGCAGCTTAGGTGGGACAGGGTCCTACGAGCAGTACGTC. Its translation: CASSLGGTGSYEQYV.

This chain joins TRBV19 and TRBJ2-1, with 15 bases matching TRBD2. CDR3 length: 18 amino acids. The V and J ends lost 5 bases and 2 bases, in that order; junction bases with no gene match: 7. Germline-derived CDR1 and CDR2 are LNHDA and SQIVND (reference sequence). The CDR3 nucleotides read TGTGCCAGTAGTGGACTAGCGGGAGGGTATAGCGCCTACAATGAGCAGTTCTTC. Amino acid sequence: CASSGLAGGYSAYNEQFF. The variable domain in full, completed from reference TRBV19 and TRBJ2-1, reads DGGITQSPKYLFRKEGQNVTLSCEQNLNHDAMYWYRQDPGQGLRLIYYSQIVNDFQKGDIAEGYSVSREKKESFPLTVTSAQKNPTAFYLCASSGLAGGYSAYNEQFFGPGTRLTVL.

This clone was seen once. The gene calls are TRBV6-1 and TRBJ1-5; 7 nucleotides align to TRBD1. With V trimmed by 2 bases and J by 9 bases, 10 bases remained unmatched. Germline CDR1 MNHNS, CDR2 SASEGT. The CDR3 is 15 residues long. The CDR3 bases are TGTGCCAGCAGTGAATCGGGACAGCCGTTGGGGCCCCAGCATTTT. Translating gives CASSESGQPLGPQHF.

J is TRBJ2-7 and V is TRBV28; TRBD1 aligns across 7 bases. The CDR3 totals 12 residues. Germline loops: CDR1 MDHEN, CDR2 SYDVKM. For the CDR3, the DNA is TGTGGAACAAACAGGGGAGCCTACGAGCAGTACTTC. This translates into CGTNRGAYEQYF. Full variable domain (outside the CDR3, taken from reference TRBV28 and TRBJ2-7): DVKVTQSSRYLVKRTGEKVFLECVQDMDHENMFWYRQDPGLGLRLIYFSYDVKMKEKGDIPEGYSVSREKKERFSLILESASTNQTSMYLCGTNRGAYEQYFGPGTRLTVT.

The chain combines TRBV14 with TRBJ2-3, with 10 bases that match TRBD2. In germline, CDR1 is SGHDN, CDR2 FVKESK. The CDR3 has 16 amino acids. J was trimmed by 2 bases and V by 3 bases; bases with no gene match: 5. The CDR3 region has the DNA TGTGCCAGCAGCCAGAGGACTAGCGGAAACACAGATACGCAGTATTTT. Its translation is CASSQRTSGNTDTQYF.

The chain combines TRBV19 with TRBJ2-3; TRBD1 agrees at 8 bases. V was clipped by 4 bases and J by 4 bases; unmatched bases: 7. Germline V gives CDR1 LNHDA, CDR2 SQIVND (reference sequence). There are 15 residues in the CDR3. The CDR3 sequence: CASSKPGTGPDTQYF. CDR3 bases: TGTGCCAGTAGTAAACCCGGGACAGGACCAGATACGCAGTATTTT.

The gene calls are TRBV7-3 and TRBJ2-2; D is unresolved. The V end was cut by 6 bases, the J end by 1 base, with 6 bases between. CDR3 length equals 13 residues. From germline, CDR1 is SGHTA and CDR2 FQGTGA. DNA of the CDR3: TGTGCCAGCAGGACAAGGAACACCGGGGAGCTGTTTTTT. This translates into CASRTRNTGELFF.

The J gene is TRBJ1-3, the V gene TRBV27; tentative D call: TRBD1 (6 bases). The CDR3 sequence is 16 residues long. Trimming left V 6 bases short and J 3 bases short, with 18 bases between. Germline lookup yields CDR1 MNHEY and CDR2 SMNVEV (reference sequence). This CDR3 reads CASSKGDRPGGNTIYF. The CDR3, as DNA: TGTGCCAGCAGCAAGGGGGATAGGCCCGGTGGAAACACCATATATTTT.